The TCR beta chain under discussion was sequenced for a study of blood T cell repertoires in COVID-19 (dated by TCRdb to 2019 to 2021). For context, the study as a whole: Samples covering the acute and convalescent phases of COVID-19 were provided by collaborators in the United States, Italy and Spain. Sample metadata almost always included a de-identified subject ID, COVID-19 status, age in years and sex. The repertoires were made available in a free public database intended to serve as a resource for research on the immune response to SARS-CoV-2. The prospective study material was composed of cDNA or gDNA derived from T cells, B-cell-depleted T cells, or PBMCs. Deeply sampled blood TCRbeta repertoires from subjects exposed to, actively infected with, or recovered from COVID-19 were included in the dataset. Samples came from the ongoing ImmuneRACE study (first 160 participants) plus 1,254 subjects from 6 global collaborators. Where available, HLA class I and class II types were obtained from metadata supplied by the sample provider rather than from assay-based typing. Study-wide conclusions, independent of this receptor: The quantity of clinical and demographic metadata differed by source and by participant and was supplied without curation.

The collaborating institutions used their own protocols to collect whole blood in K2EDTA tubes. For TCRbeta analysis, collaborator samples were shipped as frozen whole blood, as isolated PBMCs, or as DNA extracted from either sample type. The junction shows trimming of 7 bases on V and 4 bases on J, and the gene matches do not reach 12 bases of it. Counted from cysteine to phenylalanine, this CDR3 has 14 amino acids. Only CDR3 DNA remains: 42 bases, in frame from the first base. The germline V gene (reference sequence) specifies GTSNPN as CDR1 and SVGIG as CDR2. This clone was observed once. Which antigen it targets is not known. The input lacks base qualities; no much larger clone sits a single base away. The immunoSEQ Assay, a bias-controlled multiplex PCR, was used to amplify TCRbeta CDR3 regions from genomic DNA. The authors' analysis ran thus. Within the assay, amplification of reference gene primers was used to estimate how many nucleated cells each sample contained. To quantify the absolute abundance of each unique TCRbeta CDR3 rearrangement, sequence reads were collapsed and filtered. Productive Simpson clonality was computed per sample as the square root of Simpson's diversity index over productive rearrangements. TCRdb mirrors the immuneACCESS table, restricted to in-frame sequences. Some clones are absent from its copies; in checked studies, under half trace to an unresolved V gene, and the reason for the others is unknown. D and trimming were read from the DNA, whereas the V and J calls and clone size are those reported in that table. This sample gives hundreds of thousands of clones in total; approximately 90% of them show up just once. The top ten hold approximately 4.3% of the sample.

The chain is encoded by TRBV30 joined to TRBJ1-2, and 7 junction bases match TRBD1. Sample: peripheral blood. This TCR derives from a man aged 40-50 years with acute or convalescent COVID-19. The CDR3 region reads CASSDRTRGYGYTF. The sequence in DNA is TGTGCCTCCTCGGACAGGACCCGTGGCTATGGCTACACCTTC.